Below, 10 T cell receptor beta chains from the same sample are listed, as sequenced in a study of blood T cell repertoires in COVID-19. Produced via immunoSEQ multiplex PCR; TCRdb's table is partial and in-frame only. In the table there are about 98,000 clones, nearly 90% of which are singletons. Sequencing was performed on peripheral blood. These receptors were collected from a man between 65 and 79 years old with acute or convalescent COVID-19.

This sequence joins TRBV11-2 and TRBJ2-3, with TRBD1 as a possible D gene (5 bases). This CDR3 region has 14 residues. The V gene's germline CDR1 is SGHAT and CDR2 FQNNGV. V was cut by 3 bases and J by 2 bases, with 9 bases left in between. Here the CDR3 DNA reads TGTGCCAGCAGCTTTGAAGGGGTCACAGATACGCAGTATTTT. The encoded protein is CASSFEGVTDTQYF.

This chain uses TRBV3-1 (or the pseudogene TRBV3-2) with TRBJ1-5; 7 bases match TRBD1. Germline loops: CDR1 LGHDT, CDR2 YNNKEL (reference sequence). The CDR3 is made up of 15 amino acids. V shed 0 bases and J 4 bases; nucleotides not matched to a gene: 3. The CDR3 region is CASSQEGQLNQPQHF. CDR3 in DNA: TGTGCCAGCAGCCAAGAGGGACAGCTTAATCAGCCCCAGCATTTT.

This clone was detected only once. The chain carries TRBV28 and TRBJ1-3; D is perhaps TRBD1 (5 bases). This CDR3 has 15 residues. Trimming took 6 bases from V and 8 from J, leaving 20 bases between them. Germline CDR1 and CDR2: MDHEN and SYDVKM. CDR3 DNA sequence: TGTGCCAGCAGCCCCCAGGGCATGGTCGGAGACACCATATATTTT. Its protein is CASSPQGMVGDTIYF.

The chain uses TRBV2 and TRBJ2-7; 8 positions match TRBD1. Germline V gene lookup returns CDR1 SNHLY and CDR2 FYNNEI. CDR3 size: 13 residues. The junction had 6 bases not matched to a gene; V was cut back by 6 bases and J by 5 bases. The CDR3 sequence: CASSIDRGHEQYV. The CDR3 nucleotides are TGTGCCAGCAGCATCGACAGGGGCCACGAGCAGTACGTC.

The J gene is TRBJ1-4, the V gene TRBV30, with TRBD1 identical over 9 bases. CDR3 length equals 13 residues. CDR1 is GTSNPN, CDR2 SVGIG, per germline (reference sequence). J lost 7 bases, V lost 2 bases, and 2 bases had no gene match. The CDR3, as DNA: TGTGCCTGGAGTTCGACAGGGGGTGAAAAACTGTTTTTT. Translation gives CAWSSTGGEKLFF.

The chain is built from TRBV4-1 and TRBJ1-4; TRBD1 is a possible D gene (6 bases). V lost 0 bases and J lost 4, with 12 bases in between. Germline CDR1 MGHRA, CDR2 YSYEKL. The CDR3 runs 16 residues. This CDR3 reads CASSQEPRTVNEKLFF. The DNA of the CDR3 is TGCGCCAGCAGCCAAGAGCCCCGGACAGTTAATGAAAAACTGTTTTTT.

This chain connects TRBV6-5 to TRBJ2-1; 10 nucleotides line up with TRBD2. Germline CDR1 is MNHEY and CDR2 is SVGAGI. This CDR3 is 16 amino acids long. The V and J ends lost 0 bases and 7 bases, in that order; junction bases with no gene match: 6. Here the CDR3 DNA reads TGTGCCAGCAGTTACTCGAAAAGCGGGGGGGGAAATGAGCAGTTCTTC. Translation gives CASSYSKSGGGNEQFF.

CDR3 sequence: CASTRYGTASMNTEAFF. For the CDR3, the DNA is TGTGCCAGCACCCGGTACGGGACAGCTTCCATGAACACTGAAGCTTTCTTT. V and J are TRBV11-2 and TRBJ1-1; 7 nucleotides align to TRBD1. This CDR3 is built from 17 residues. V trimming: 7 bases; J trimming: 0 bases; junction bases outside the gene matches: 14. Looked up from germline, CDR1 is SGHAT and CDR2 is FQNNGV.

The V gene is TRBV18, the J gene TRBJ2-4; 10 positions agree with TRBD1. Germline CDR1 reads KGHSH; CDR2 reads LQKENI. The CDR3 contains 16 residues. Germline trimming cut 2 bases from V and 5 bases from J; bases unmatched to any gene: 6. The CDR3 sequence is CASSPKSTGGENIQYF. In DNA form, the CDR3 reads TGTGCCAGCTCACCAAAATCGACAGGGGGCGAAAACATTCAGTACTTC.

This clone was seen once. The J gene is TRBJ2-5, the V gene TRBV3-1 (or the pseudogene TRBV3-2); tentative D call: TRBD1 (5 bases). The V end lost 0 bases, the J end lost 2 bases, and 10 bases lay between the germline ends. The CDR3 length is 15 residues. Germline V gives CDR1 LGHDT, CDR2 YNNKEL (reference sequence). CDR3 sequence reads: CASSQEPRQQETQYF. CDR3 DNA: TGTGCCAGCAGCCAAGAGCCTAGACAGCAAGAGACCCAGTACTTC.